This is a list of T cell receptor beta chains from one sample in a study of blood T cell repertoires in COVID-19. This table comes from immunoSEQ multiplex PCR, and its TCRdb copy is limited to in-frame clones, with some not included. The sample gives some 290,000 clones, around 90% of which show up once; 2% to 2.5% is in the top ten. Sequencing was done on a sample of peripheral blood. Source of these receptors: a woman aged 45-60 years who had recovered from COVID-19. Each CDR3 is given with its conserved first and last residue. D genes are given only for firm matches. The size of a clone is reported for some rows only, either as once, few or many, or as a class for expanded clones.

length: 14
J: TRBJ1-2
size: few
D: TRBD1
V: TRBV5-1
CDR3: CAAPGTGGVGGYTF
DNA: TGCGCGGCCCCCGGGACAGGGGGCGTTGGAGGCTACACCTTC

length: 14
J: TRBJ2-7
size: NA
D: TRBD1
V: TRBV4-1
CDR3: CASSTDRAVYEQYF
DNA: TGCGCCAGCAGCACGGACAGGGCAGTGTACGAGCAGTACTTC

length: 12
J: TRBJ2-7
size: NA
D: NA
V: TRBV29-1
CDR3: CSVDVGGDEQYF
DNA: TGCAGCGTTGATGTCGGGGGTGACGAGCAGTACTTC

length: 14
J: TRBJ2-1
size: NA
D: NA
V: TRBV6-6
CDR3: CASSYAVESNEQFF
DNA: TGTGCCAGCAGTTACGCGGTCGAATCCAATGAGCAGTTCTTC

length: 16
J: TRBJ1-2
size: NA
D: NA
V: TRBV7-6
CDR3: CASSPSGTAANYGYTF
DNA: TGTGCCAGCAGCCCCTCCGGGACTGCAGCTAACTATGGCTACACCTTC

length: 14
J: TRBJ1-4
size: NA
D: NA
V: TRBV14
CDR3: CASSQGTDPEKLFF
DNA: TGTGCCAGCAGCCAAGGGACAGATCCCGAAAAACTGTTTTTT

length: 15
J: TRBJ2-1
size: NA
D: NA
V: TRBV7-6
CDR3: CASSLFAGANNEQFF
DNA: TGTGCCAGCAGCTTATTCGCGGGCGCTAACAATGAGCAGTTCTTC

length: 17
J: TRBJ1-1
size: NA
D: TRBD1
V: TRBV7-9
CDR3: CASSQRQGDRVNTEAFF
DNA: TGTGCCAGCAGCCAACGACAAGGGGACAGGGTGAACACTGAAGCTTTCTTT

length: 13
J: TRBJ2-7
size: NA
D: NA
V: TRBV5-1
CDR3: CASRTPDSYEQYF
DNA: TGCGCCAGCAGAACCCCAGATTCCTACGAGCAGTACTTC

length: 15
J: TRBJ2-2
size: NA
D: TRBD1
V: TRBV11-3
CDR3: CASSLRTGGSGELFF
DNA: TGTGCCAGCAGCTTACGGACAGGGGGCTCCGGGGAGCTGTTTTTT

length: 15
J: TRBJ2-2
size: NA
D: TRBD1
V: TRBV5-4
CDR3: CASSRRDRGIGELFF
DNA: TGTGCCAGCAGCCGCCGGGACAGGGGAATCGGGGAGCTGTTTTTT

length: 12
J: TRBJ1-1
size: NA
D: NA
V: TRBV19
CDR3: CASTLGAGEAFF
DNA: TGTGCCAGTACCTTGGGGGCCGGCGAAGCTTTCTTT

length: 14
J: TRBJ1-6
size: NA
D: TRBD1
V: TRBV7-3
CDR3: CASSPGTDVRPLHF
DNA: TGTGCCAGCAGCCCCGGGACAGATGTCCGACCCCTCCACTTT

length: 13
J: TRBJ2-7
size: NA
D: TRBD2
V: TRBV5-1
CDR3: CASSGGSTYEQYF
DNA: TGCGCCAGCAGCGGCGGGAGCACCTACGAGCAGTACTTC

length: 18
J: TRBJ2-7
size: NA
D: TRBD2
V: TRBV7-2
CDR3: CASSFGKTSGGAPHEQYF
DNA: TGTGCCAGCAGCTTCGGGAAAACTAGCGGGGGGGCCCCCCACGAGCAGTACTTC

length: 15
J: TRBJ1-1
size: NA
D: NA
V: TRBV18
CDR3: CASSPPQVWDTEAFF
DNA: TGTGCCAGCTCACCACCCCAGGTCTGGGACACTGAAGCTTTCTTT

length: 16
J: TRBJ2-7
size: NA
D: NA
V: TRBV29-1
CDR3: CSVEDRRTGKRGEQYF
DNA: TGCAGCGTTGAAGATAGGCGAACAGGGAAAAGGGGCGAGCAGTACTTC

length: 14
J: TRBJ2-2
size: many
D: NA
V: TRBV29-1
CDR3: CSVNTGLNTGELFF
DNA: TGCAGCGTTAATACAGGGTTAAACACCGGGGAGCTGTTTTTT

length: 14
J: TRBJ1-4
size: once
D: NA
V: TRBV27
CDR3: CASSWPATNEKLFF
DNA: TGTGCCAGCAGTTGGCCCGCAACTAATGAAAAACTGTTTTTT

length: 13
J: TRBJ1-2
size: NA
D: NA
V: TRBV29-1
CDR3: CSVQQVEIYGYTF
DNA: TGCAGCGTGCAACAGGTCGAGATCTATGGCTACACCTTC

length: 12
J: TRBJ1-1
size: NA
D: TRBD1
V: TRBV12-3/TRBV12-4
CDR3: CASSFRTGYVFF
DNA: TGTGCCAGCAGTTTTCGGACAGGTTATGTTTTCTTT

length: 16
J: TRBJ1-5
size: NA
D: NA
V: TRBV7-6
CDR3: CASSLLQGGLNQPQHF
DNA: TGTGCCAGCAGCTTACTCCAGGGAGGCCTGAATCAGCCCCAGCATTTT

length: 12
J: TRBJ2-7
size: NA
D: NA
V: TRBV7-8
CDR3: CASSPTAYEQYF
DNA: TGTGCCAGCAGCCCAACTGCCTACGAGCAGTACTTC

length: 15
J: TRBJ2-7
size: NA
D: NA
V: TRBV5-1
CDR3: CASSLVSQGTYEQYF
DNA: TGCGCCAGCAGCTTGGTATCCCAGGGAACCTACGAGCAGTACTTC

length: 12
J: TRBJ2-1
size: few
D: NA
V: TRBV12-3/TRBV12-4
CDR3: CASSLIPAGEFF
DNA: TGTGCCAGCAGTTTAATCCCGGCAGGGGAGTTCTTC

length: 17
J: TRBJ1-2
size: NA
D: NA
V: TRBV28
CDR3: CASSLSGQGYLNYGYTF
DNA: TGTGCCAGCAGTTTGAGTGGTCAGGGTTATCTAAACTATGGCTACACCTTC

length: 14
J: TRBJ1-2
size: NA
D: NA
V: TRBV7-2
CDR3: CASSDTRAWGGYTF
DNA: TGTGCCAGCAGCGACACGAGGGCCTGGGGTGGCTACACCTTC

length: 15
J: TRBJ2-1
size: NA
D: TRBD2
V: TRBV3-1/TRBV3-2
CDR3: CASSQISGRANEQFF
DNA: TGTGCCAGCAGCCAAATTAGCGGGAGGGCAAATGAGCAGTTCTTC

length: 11
J: TRBJ2-5
size: once
D: NA
V: TRBV28
CDR3: CASSFRETQYF
DNA: TGTGCCAGCAGTTTTCGAGAGACCCAGTACTTC

length: 14
J: TRBJ2-3
size: NA
D: NA
V: TRBV28
CDR3: CASNFIAGGDTQYF
DNA: TGTGCCAGCAATTTCATAGCCGGAGGAGATACGCAGTATTTT

length: 20
J: TRBJ2-1
size: NA
D: TRBD1
V: TRBV6-2/TRBV6-3
CDR3: CASSYPPGQGLLSSYNEQFF
DNA: TGTGCCAGCAGTTACCCTCCGGGACAGGGGTTGCTGAGCTCCTACAATGAGCAGTTCTTC

length: 12
J: TRBJ2-3
size: NA
D: NA
V: TRBV5-1
CDR3: CASSLDRDTQYF
DNA: TGCGCCAGCAGCTTGGACAGAGATACGCAGTATTTT

length: 15
J: TRBJ1-2
size: NA
D: TRBD1
V: TRBV5-6
CDR3: CASSLGLGTVMRRTF
DNA: TGTGCCAGCAGCTTGGGGCTAGGGACAGTGATGCGCCGGACCTTC

length: 18
J: TRBJ1-2
size: NA
D: TRBD1
V: TRBV3-1/TRBV3-2
CDR3: CASSLTGTGGQANYGYTF
DNA: TGTGCCAGCAGCCTGACCGGGACAGGGGGCCAAGCTAACTATGGCTACACCTTC

length: 14
J: TRBJ1-4
size: NA
D: TRBD1
V: TRBV7-2
CDR3: CASSPGGSGEKLFF
DNA: TGTGCCAGCAGCCCAGGGGGGTCGGGTGAAAAACTGTTTTTT

length: 14
J: TRBJ2-1
size: NA
D: NA
V: TRBV7-2
CDR3: CASSLGGRRNEQFF
DNA: TGTGCCAGCAGCTTAGGGGGCCGCCGCAATGAGCAGTTCTTC

length: 15
J: TRBJ2-1
size: NA
D: TRBD2
V: TRBV6-5
CDR3: CASSYGGRGINEQFF
DNA: TGTGCCAGCAGTTACGGCGGGAGGGGGATCAATGAGCAGTTCTTC

length: 18
J: TRBJ2-7
size: NA
D: TRBD2
V: TRBV7-2
CDR3: CASSLALLTREVPYEQYF
DNA: TGTGCCAGCAGCTTAGCCCTACTCACCCGGGAGGTGCCCTACGAGCAGTACTTC

length: 13
J: TRBJ2-5
size: NA
D: TRBD2
V: TRBV19
CDR3: CASSVGASGTQYF
DNA: TGTGCCAGTAGTGTTGGGGCTAGCGGGACCCAGTACTTC

length: 14
J: TRBJ2-2
size: few
D: TRBD1
V: TRBV6-4
CDR3: CASSDQGATGELFF
DNA: TGTGCCAGCAGTGACCAGGGGGCCACCGGGGAGCTGTTTTTT

length: 16
J: TRBJ2-5
size: NA
D: TRBD2
V: TRBV20-1
CDR3: CSASSLAGFRAETQYF
DNA: TGCAGTGCTAGTAGTCTAGCGGGATTTAGGGCAGAGACCCAGTACTTC

length: 18
J: TRBJ2-5
size: NA
D: TRBD2
V: TRBV27
CDR3: CASSSTRLAGVRQETQYF
DNA: TGTGCCAGCAGTTCCACCCGACTAGCGGGAGTGAGGCAAGAGACCCAGTACTTC